This TCR beta chain was documented in a study of blood T cells in healthy people across ages (dated by TCRdb to between 2014 and 2016). About the investigation overall: In model experiments, roughly one uniquely barcoded TCR beta cDNA molecule per two T cells was captured by template switching. Using deep sequencing normalized with unique cDNA molecular identifiers, the study measured how TCR beta repertoire diversity changes with age. The donors were split into four age groups: young (average around 15 years), middle-aged (around 40), aged (roughly 60) and long-lived (under 85). Two additional independent replicas of 1 million unique cDNA reads from the same blood draw were analyzed for two donors (one aged 18 to 30 and one aged 80 or older).

From the cysteine up to the phenylalanine, the CDR3 has a length of 13 residues. Only the CDR3 DNA stays, 39 bases, in frame from base 1. V is cut back by 7 bases and J by 9 bases, with 9 bases in the junction unmatched. CDR1 SGHRS and CDR2 YFSETQ were looked up in the germline V gene. Systemically healthy Caucasian individuals from Russia, some 40 in total and aged roughly 6 to 95 years, were included as donors. Ten milliliters of peripheral blood were collected from each donor into EDTA-treated Vacutainer tubes. Ficoll-Paque density-gradient centrifugation was used to isolate PBMCs, with at least 6.5 million per sample. Trizol reagent was used to extract total RNA from the PBMCs, yielding at least 5.5 micrograms per sample. Naive CD45RAhigh/CD27high T cell percentages were measured by flow cytometry on a PBMC aliquot from every donor. Study-wide findings and limitations: Donor CMV infection status was unknown, potentially confounding age-related changes in expanded clonotypes. Total diversity estimates from one million sequenced T cells were considered lower bounds and underestimates. Observed TCR beta diversity per million T cells fell roughly linearly with age, and a significant reduction was already apparent by age roughly 40. Since profiling was done on bulk unsorted PBMCs, naive and antigen-experienced compartments could not be conclusively compared. Compared with the aged group, the long-lived group had more naive CD4+ T cells, fewer expanded clones and increased TCR diversity, suggesting age selection. The percentage of naive T cells measured by flow cytometry correlated strongly with observed TCR beta diversity.

Library preparation employed 5' RACE. The data were produced on an Illumina HiSeq 2500. A second PCR of about 6 to 11 cycles was performed with a sample-barcoded 5' primer and a J-beta primer mix. A unique molecular identifier was introduced onto each TCR beta cDNA molecule by a template-switch 5' adaptor carrying 12 random nucleotides. Each sample yielded at least 3 million CDR3-containing paired-end reads. All of the RNA was converted into first-strand cDNA using the Mint cDNA synthesis kit, with a TRBC-specific oligonucleotide serving as the primer. All cDNA was treated with uracil-DNA glycosylase and then went through a first 18-cycle PCR with the universal primers M1SS and BC2_uni_R. On the study's bioinformatics: Normalization of each sample was performed by random selection of 1 million high-quality reads, each carrying a distinct molecular identifier. Reads with shared molecular identifiers were discarded instead of being binned into consensus sequences. MiTCR, set to a Q25 quality threshold and the strictest error-elimination algorithm, was used for CDR3 identification, clonotype clustering and error correction. A nonparametric unseen species model with Euler transformation was used to estimate lower-bound total TCR beta diversity. TCRdb trimmed public reads at Q25 via fastp, called clones via MiXCR and kept in-frame beta chains. Every CDR3 protein is listed once, alongside the most common genes and DNA of its rows. The V and J calls and clone size come from TCRdb's table, not from the authors' own analysis. The table for this sample lists about 1 million distinct CDR3 sequences; roughly 24% of them were counted only once. 0.75% of the sample rests with the top ten.

This clonotype was seen more than once but under ten times. Its recognized antigen is unknown. Base-call qualities are not available, and no considerably larger clone is one nucleotide away. These sequences were also reported in another study, on T cells of mothers and their children. The second study's authors report: The donors were nine systemically healthy Caucasian individuals, made up of three mothers and their six children. cDNA synthesis used all of the extracted RNA, with roughly 1.6 ug of RNA in each 15 ul reaction. In the second PCR, the M1S primer introduced both the sample barcodes and 2-4 random nucleotides. Each mother yielded over 8.5 million TCR beta CDR3 reads and each child roughly 3 million reads. Thymic selection shapes the output of TCR recombination in a similar way in related and unrelated pairs, and inherited differences have a minor effect. Normalized repertoire overlap was always slightly but never significantly higher in related than unrelated mother-child pairs. Persistent microchimeric T cell clones were not detected, at a sensitivity of approximately 98 clones per million clonotypes. To look for features that set related mother-child pairs apart from unrelated individuals, the researchers ran deep NGS to compare the TCR beta repertoires of mothers and children. The mean age was roughly 44 +/- 4 years for the mothers and around 10 +/- 4 years for the children. After adapters were ligated using NEBNext reagents, the libraries underwent 100+100 nt paired-end sequencing on an Illumina HiSeq 2000. To prevent cross-contamination, the mother and child libraries were prepared one month apart and sequenced in separate runs. Each donor had between about 450,000 and 2,100,000 distinct TCR beta clonotypes identified. Naive TCR beta clonotypes were estimated from low-frequency clonotypes matched to each donor's FACS-determined naive share, without sorting.

Here the chain combines TRBV5-1 and TRBJ2-1, and 8 bases in between align with TRBD2. This clonotype originated in a girl aged 2-10 years in good health. Sequenced: blood. The CDR3 here reads CASRAGAGTEQFF. The base sequence is TGCGCCAGCCGAGCGGGAGCGGGGACTGAGCAGTTCTTC.